The T cell receptor beta chain under discussion was sequenced for a study of CD8 T cells in Susac syndrome. The study used treatment-naive patients who had stable or active relapsing-remitting disease as multiple sclerosis controls. TEMRA cells were FACS-enriched, with CD8+ and CD4+ T cells isolated negatively. About 0.45 to 1 ug RNA was reverse transcribed with random hexamers. Multiplex immunoSEQ PCR targeted 54 Vbeta and 13 Jbeta TCR beta segments. MiXCR, run by TCRdb on the immunoSEQ multiplex PCR reads, gives a single entry per CDR3 protein. The sample lists roughly 80,000 distinct CDR3 sequences; 91% were seen once. The germline V gene has CDR1 SGHTA and CDR2 FQGTGA. The V gene lost 4 bases and the J gene lost 7 bases, with 17 bases spanning the gap. This CDR3 comprises 14 residues.

The chain couples TRBV7-3 to TRBJ2-7; D is perhaps TRBD1 (6 bases). The clonotype originates from a human donor with multiple sclerosis. Sequencing was performed on CD8+ T cells from PBMCs. CDR3 DNA sequence: TGTGCCAGCAGCTCCCCACAGGGATCGGGAGAGCAGTACTTC. Amino acids: CASSSPQGSGEQYF.